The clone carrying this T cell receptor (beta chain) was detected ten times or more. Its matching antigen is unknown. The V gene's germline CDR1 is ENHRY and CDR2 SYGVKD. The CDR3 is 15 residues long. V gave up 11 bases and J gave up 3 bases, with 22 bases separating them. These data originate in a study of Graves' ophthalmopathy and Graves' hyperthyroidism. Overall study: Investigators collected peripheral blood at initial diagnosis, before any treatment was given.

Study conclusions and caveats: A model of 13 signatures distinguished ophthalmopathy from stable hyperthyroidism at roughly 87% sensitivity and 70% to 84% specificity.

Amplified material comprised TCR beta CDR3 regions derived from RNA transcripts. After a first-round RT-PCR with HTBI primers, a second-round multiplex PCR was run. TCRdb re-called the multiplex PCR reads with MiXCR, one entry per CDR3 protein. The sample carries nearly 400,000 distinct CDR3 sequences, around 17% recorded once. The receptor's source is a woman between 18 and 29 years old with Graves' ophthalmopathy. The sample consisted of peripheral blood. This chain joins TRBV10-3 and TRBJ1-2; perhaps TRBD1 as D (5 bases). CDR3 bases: TGTGCCGCGACCGCAGGGCGCCCGGGCCACTATGGCTACACCTTC. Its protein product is CAATAGRPGHYGYTF.